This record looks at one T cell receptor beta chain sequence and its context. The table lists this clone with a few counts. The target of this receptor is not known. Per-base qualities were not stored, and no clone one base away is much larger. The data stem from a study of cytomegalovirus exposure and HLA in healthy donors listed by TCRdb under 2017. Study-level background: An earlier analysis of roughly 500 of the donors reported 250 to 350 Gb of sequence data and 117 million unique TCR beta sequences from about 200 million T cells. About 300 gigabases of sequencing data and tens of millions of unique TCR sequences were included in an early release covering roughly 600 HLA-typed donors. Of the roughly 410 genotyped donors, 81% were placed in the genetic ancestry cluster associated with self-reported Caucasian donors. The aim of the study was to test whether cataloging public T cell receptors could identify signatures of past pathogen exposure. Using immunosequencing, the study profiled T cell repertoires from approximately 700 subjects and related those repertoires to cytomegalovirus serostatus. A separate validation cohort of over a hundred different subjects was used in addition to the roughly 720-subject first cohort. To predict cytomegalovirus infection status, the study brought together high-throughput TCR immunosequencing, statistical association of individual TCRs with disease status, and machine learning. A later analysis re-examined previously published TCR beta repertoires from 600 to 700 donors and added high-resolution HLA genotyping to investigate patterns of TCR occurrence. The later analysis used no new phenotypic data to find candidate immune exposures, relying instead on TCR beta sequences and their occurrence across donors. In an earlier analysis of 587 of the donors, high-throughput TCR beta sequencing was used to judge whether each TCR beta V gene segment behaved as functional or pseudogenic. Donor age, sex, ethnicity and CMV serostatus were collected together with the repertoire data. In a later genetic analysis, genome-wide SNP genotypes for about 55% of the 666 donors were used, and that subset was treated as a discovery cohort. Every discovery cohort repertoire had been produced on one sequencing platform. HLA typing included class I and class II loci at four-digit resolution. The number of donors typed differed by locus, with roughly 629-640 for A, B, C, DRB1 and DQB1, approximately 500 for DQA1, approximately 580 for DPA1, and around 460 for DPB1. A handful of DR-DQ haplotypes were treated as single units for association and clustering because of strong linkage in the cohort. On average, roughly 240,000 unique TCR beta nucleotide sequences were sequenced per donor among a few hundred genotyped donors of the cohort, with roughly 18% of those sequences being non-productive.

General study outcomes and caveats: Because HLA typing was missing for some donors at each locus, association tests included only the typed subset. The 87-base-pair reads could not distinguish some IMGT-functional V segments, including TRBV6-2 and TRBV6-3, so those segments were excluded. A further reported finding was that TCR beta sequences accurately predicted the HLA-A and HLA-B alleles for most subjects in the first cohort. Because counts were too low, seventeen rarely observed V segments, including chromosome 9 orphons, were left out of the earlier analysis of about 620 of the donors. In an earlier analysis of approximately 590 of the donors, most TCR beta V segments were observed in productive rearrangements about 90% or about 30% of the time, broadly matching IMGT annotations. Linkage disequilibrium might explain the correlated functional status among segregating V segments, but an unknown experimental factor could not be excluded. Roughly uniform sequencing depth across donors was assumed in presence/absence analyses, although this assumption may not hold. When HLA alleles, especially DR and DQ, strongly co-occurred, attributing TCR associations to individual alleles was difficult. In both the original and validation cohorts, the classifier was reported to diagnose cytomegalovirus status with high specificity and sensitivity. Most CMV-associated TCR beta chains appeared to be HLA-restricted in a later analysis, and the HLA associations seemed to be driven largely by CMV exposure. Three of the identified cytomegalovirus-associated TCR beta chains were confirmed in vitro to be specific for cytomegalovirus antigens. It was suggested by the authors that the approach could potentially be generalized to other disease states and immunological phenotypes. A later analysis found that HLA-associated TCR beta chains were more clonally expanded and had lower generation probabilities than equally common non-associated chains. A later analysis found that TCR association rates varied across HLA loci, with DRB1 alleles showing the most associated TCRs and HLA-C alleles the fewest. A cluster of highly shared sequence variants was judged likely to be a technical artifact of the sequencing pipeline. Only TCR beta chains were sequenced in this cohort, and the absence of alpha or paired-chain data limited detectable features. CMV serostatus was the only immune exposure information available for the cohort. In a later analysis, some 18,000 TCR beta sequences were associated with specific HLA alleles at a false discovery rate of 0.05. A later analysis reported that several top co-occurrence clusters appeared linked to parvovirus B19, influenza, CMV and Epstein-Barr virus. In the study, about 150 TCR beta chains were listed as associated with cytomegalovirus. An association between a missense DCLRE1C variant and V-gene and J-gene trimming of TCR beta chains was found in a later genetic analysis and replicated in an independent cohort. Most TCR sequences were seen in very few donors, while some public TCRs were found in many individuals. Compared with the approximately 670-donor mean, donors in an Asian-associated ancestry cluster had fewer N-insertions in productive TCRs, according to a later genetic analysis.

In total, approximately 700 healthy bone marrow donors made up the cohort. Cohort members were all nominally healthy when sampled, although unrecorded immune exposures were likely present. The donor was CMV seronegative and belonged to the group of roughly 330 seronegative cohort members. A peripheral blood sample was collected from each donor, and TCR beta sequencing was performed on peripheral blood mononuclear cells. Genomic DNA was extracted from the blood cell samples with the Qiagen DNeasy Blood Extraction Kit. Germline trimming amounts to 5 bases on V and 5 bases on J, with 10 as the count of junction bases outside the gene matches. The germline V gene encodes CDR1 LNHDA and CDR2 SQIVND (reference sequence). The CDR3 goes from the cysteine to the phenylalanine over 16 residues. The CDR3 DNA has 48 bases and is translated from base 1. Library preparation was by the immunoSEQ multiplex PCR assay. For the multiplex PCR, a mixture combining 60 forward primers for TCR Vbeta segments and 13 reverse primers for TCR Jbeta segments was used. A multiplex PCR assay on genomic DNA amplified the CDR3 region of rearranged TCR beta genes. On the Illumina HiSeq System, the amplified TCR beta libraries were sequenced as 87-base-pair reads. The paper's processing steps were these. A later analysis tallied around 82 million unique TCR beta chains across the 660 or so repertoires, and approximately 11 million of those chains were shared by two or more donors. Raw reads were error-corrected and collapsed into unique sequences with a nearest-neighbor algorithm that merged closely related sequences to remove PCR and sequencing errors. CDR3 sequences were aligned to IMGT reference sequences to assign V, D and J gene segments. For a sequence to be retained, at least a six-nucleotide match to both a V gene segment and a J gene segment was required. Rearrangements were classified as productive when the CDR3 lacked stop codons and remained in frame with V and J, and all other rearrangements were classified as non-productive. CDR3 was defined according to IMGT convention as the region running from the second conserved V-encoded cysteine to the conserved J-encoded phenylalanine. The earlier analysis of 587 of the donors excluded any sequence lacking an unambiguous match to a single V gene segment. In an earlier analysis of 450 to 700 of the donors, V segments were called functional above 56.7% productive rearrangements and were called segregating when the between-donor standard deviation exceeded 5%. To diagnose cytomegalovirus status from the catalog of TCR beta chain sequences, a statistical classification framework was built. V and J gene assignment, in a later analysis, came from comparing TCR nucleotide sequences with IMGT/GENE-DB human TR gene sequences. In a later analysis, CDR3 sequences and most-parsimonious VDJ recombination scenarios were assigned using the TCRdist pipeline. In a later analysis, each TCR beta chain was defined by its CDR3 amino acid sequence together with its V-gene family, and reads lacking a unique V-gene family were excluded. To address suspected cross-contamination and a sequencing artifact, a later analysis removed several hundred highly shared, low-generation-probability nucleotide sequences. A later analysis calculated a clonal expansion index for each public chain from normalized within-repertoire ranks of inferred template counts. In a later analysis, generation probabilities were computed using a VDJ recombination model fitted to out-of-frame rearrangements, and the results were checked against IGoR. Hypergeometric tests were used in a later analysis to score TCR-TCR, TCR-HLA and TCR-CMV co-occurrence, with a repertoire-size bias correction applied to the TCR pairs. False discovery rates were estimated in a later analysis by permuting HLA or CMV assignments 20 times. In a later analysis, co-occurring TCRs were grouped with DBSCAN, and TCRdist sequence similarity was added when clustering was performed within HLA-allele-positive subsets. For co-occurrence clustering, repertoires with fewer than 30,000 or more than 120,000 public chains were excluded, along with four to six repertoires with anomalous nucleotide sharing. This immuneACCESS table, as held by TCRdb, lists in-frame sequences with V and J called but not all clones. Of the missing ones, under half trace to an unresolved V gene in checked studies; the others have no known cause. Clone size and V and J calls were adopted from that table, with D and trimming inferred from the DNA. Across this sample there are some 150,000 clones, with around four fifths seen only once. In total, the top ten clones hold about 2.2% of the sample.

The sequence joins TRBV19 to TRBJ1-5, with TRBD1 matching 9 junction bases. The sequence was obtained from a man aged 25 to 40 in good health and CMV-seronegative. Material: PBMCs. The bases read TGTGCCAGTAGTCCCGGTAGCGGGACAGGGCATCAGCCCCAGCATTTT. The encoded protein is CASSPGSGTGHQPQHF. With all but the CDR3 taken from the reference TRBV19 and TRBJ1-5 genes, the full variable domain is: DGGITQSPKYLFRKEGQNVTLSCEQNLNHDAMYWYRQDPGQGLRLIYYSQIVNDFQKGDIAEGYSVSREKKESFPLTVTSAQKNPTAFYLCASSPGSGTGHQPQHFGDGTRLSIL.